These T cell receptor beta chains were read from a single sample in a study of blood T cell repertoires in COVID-19. The protocol was immunoSEQ multiplex PCR, while the TCRdb copy is restricted to in-frame clones and leaves out a portion. The sample records 100,000 to 150,000 clones, 81% being singletons. Material for sequencing was peripheral blood. These receptors were obtained from a woman aged 45-60 years with acute or convalescent COVID-19. Each CDR3 is given with its conserved first and last residue. The D gene is left open where the match is weak. Where a row states a size, it is once, few, many or the class of an expanded clone; other rows omit it.

TRBV4-2	TRBJ2-7	NA	TRBD2	TGTGCCAGCAGCCAAGAACCCGGGACTAGCGGGAGAATCCACGAGCAGTACTTC	CASSQEPGTSGRIHEQYF
TRBV6-5	TRBJ1-5	NA	TRBD1	TGTGCCTCTCGGACAGGGGGATTCGGTCAGCCCCAGCATTTT	CASRTGGFGQPQHF
TRBV3-1/TRBV3-2	TRBJ1-5	NA	TRBD1	TGTGCCAGCAGCGGGACAGGCCATCAGCCCCAGCATTTT	CASSGTGHQPQHF
TRBV6-5	TRBJ1-2	NA	NA	TGTGCCAGTCGGGGATTTCCGAGGGATGGCTACACCTTC	CASRGFPRDGYTF
TRBV2	TRBJ2-7	NA	NA	TGTGCCAGCAGTGAAAGGCAGGCCTACGAGCAGTACTTC	CASSERQAYEQYF
TRBV30	TRBJ1-2	NA	NA	TGTGCCTGGAGTACGACTTTTGACTATGGCTACACCTTC	CAWSTTFDYGYTF
TRBV20-1	TRBJ1-3	NA	TRBD1	TGCAGTGCCCCTGCGACAGGGACCATATATTTT	CSAPATGTIYF
TRBV18	TRBJ2-4	once	NA	TGTGCCAGCTCACCACCGAACAGGGATGTGAAAAACATTCAGTACTTC	CASSPPNRDVKNIQYF
TRBV11-2	TRBJ1-2	NA	NA	TGTGCCAGCAGCTTAGATCAGTATGGCTACACCTTC	CASSLDQYGYTF
TRBV5-1	TRBJ1-1	NA	NA	TGCGCCAGCAGCATTCAAGGACAGAACACTGAAGCTTTCTTT	CASSIQGQNTEAFF
TRBV24-1	TRBJ2-1	NA	TRBD2	TGTGCCACCAGTGGTTCCGGGACTAGCGGTTACAATGAGCAGTTCTTC	CATSGSGTSGYNEQFF
TRBV5-5	TRBJ1-4	NA	TRBD1	TGTGCCAGCAGCTTGTGGGACAGGGGGCTTTCTTTTTTT	CASSLWDRGLSFF
TRBV14	TRBJ2-5	NA	TRBD2	TGTGCCAGCAGCCAAGAGCGGGGGGTCCGTCAAGAGACCCAGTACTTC	CASSQERGVRQETQYF
TRBV19	TRBJ1-2	NA	NA	TGTGCCAGTAGTATGTTACAGGGCGGCTACACCTTC	CASSMLQGGYTF
TRBV9	TRBJ2-5	NA	TRBD2	TGTGCCAGCAACTCCGGACTAGCGGGAGCTTATGAGACCCAGTACTTC	CASNSGLAGAYETQYF
TRBV6-5	TRBJ2-7	NA	NA	TGTGCCAGCAGGGACGGGGGCTCCTACGAGCAGTACTTC	CASRDGGSYEQYF
TRBV12-3/TRBV12-4	TRBJ1-1	NA	NA	TGTGCCAGCAGTTTAGCGGGGGGGACTGAAGCTTTCTTT	CASSLAGGTEAFF
TRBV6-5	TRBJ1-5	once	TRBD1	TGTGCCAGCTGGGACAGGGGCAATCAGCCCCAGCATTTT	CASWDRGNQPQHF
TRBV5-1	TRBJ2-3	once	TRBD2	TGCGCCAGCAGCCGCAGCGGGGGGCTCACAGATACGCAGTATTTT	CASSRSGGLTDTQYF
TRBV7-9	TRBJ1-1	NA	NA	TGTGCCAGCAGCCCGAAGACAGCGGGGGCTGAAGCTTTCTTT	CASSPKTAGAEAFF
TRBV9	TRBJ1-4	NA	NA	TGTGCCAGCAGCCCCACCGGGGGGAATGAAAAACTGTTTTTT	CASSPTGGNEKLFF
TRBV30	TRBJ2-7	NA	NA	TGTGCCTGGACGCGCAGGGGGGCCTCTTCCGACGAGCAGTACTTC	CAWTRRGASSDEQYF